This T cell receptor beta chain was recovered during a study of T cells in localized non-small cell lung cancer. Study results and caveats: Greater blood T cell density accompanied longer overall survival. Uninvolved adjacent lung showed peak T cell clonality, exceeding tumor.

A few counts support this clone. Its specificity is unknown. Clones were read by immunoSEQ multiplex PCR, and TCRdb kept only the in-frame ones, dropping some. The sample yields tens of thousands of clones, over 65% seen once. CDR1 MNHEY and CDR2 SMNVEV come from the germline V gene (reference sequence). V shed 4 bases and J shed 1 base, with 14 bases lying between them. The CDR3 loop spans 17 amino acids. V is TRBV27 and J is TRBJ1-6; unclear D gene. Material: PBMCs, obtained before any cancer treatment. The origin of this receptor is a woman aged 35-75 years with stage II squamous cell lung carcinoma. The CDR3 sequence: CASSYGGGISYNSPLHF. CDR3 nucleotide sequence: TGTGCCAGCAGTTATGGCGGCGGAATATCCTATAATTCACCCCTCCACTTT.